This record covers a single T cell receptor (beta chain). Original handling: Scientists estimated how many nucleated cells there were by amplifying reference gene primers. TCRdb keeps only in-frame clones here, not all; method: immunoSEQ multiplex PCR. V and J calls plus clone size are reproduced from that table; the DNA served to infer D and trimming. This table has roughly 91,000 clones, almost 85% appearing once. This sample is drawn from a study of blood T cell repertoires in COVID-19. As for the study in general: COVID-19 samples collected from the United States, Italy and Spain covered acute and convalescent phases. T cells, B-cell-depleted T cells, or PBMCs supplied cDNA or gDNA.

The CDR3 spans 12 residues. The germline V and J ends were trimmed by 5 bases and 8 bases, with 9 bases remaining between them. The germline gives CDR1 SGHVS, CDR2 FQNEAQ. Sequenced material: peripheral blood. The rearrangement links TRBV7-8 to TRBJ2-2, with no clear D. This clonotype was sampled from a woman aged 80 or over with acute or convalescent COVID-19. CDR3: CASSPVGGELFF. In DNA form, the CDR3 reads TGTGCCAGCAGCCCGGTCGGGGGGGAGCTGTTTTTT. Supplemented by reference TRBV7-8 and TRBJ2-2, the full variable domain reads GAGVSQSPRYKVAKRGQDVALRCDPISGHVSLFWYQQALGQGPEFLTYFQNEAQLDKSGLPSDRFFAERPEGSVSTLKIQRTQQEDSAVYLCASSPVGGELFFGEGSRLTVL.